This is a list of T cell receptor beta chains from one sample in a study of regulatory T cells in long-lasting Graves disease. Each CDR3 protein is one row after TCRdb ran MiXCR on the multiplex PCR reads. The table shows hundreds of thousands of distinct CDR3 sequences, with 15% to 20% occurring only once. These same records also appear under a second study, on T cells in Graves' hyperthyroidism and ophthalmopathy.

Here the sequenced sample was peripheral blood mononuclear cells (PBMCs), taken at new diagnosis, from a patient treated with antithyroid drugs. The receptors here all came from a man aged 18-30 years with Graves disease. The CDR3 runs from the conserved cysteine through the conserved F or W. D genes are given only for firm matches. Not all rows give a size; the values are once, few, many and, for expanded clones, a class.

clone_size	v_call	d_call	j_call	cdr3_length	cdr3_aa	cdr3_nt
many	TRBV27	-	TRBJ2-3	14	CASSSGHRTDTQYF	TGTGCCAGCAGTTCAGGACACCGCACAGATACGCAGTATTTT
many	TRBV28	-	TRBJ1-2	13	CASRVAEARGYTF	TGTGCCAGCAGGGTGGCGGAGGCCCGTGGCTACACCTTC
-	TRBV12-3/TRBV12-4	TRBD1	TRBJ1-3	14	CASSQGGAGNTIYF	TGTGCCAGCAGCCAGGGGGGAGCTGGAAACACCATATATTTT
many	TRBV29-1	-	TRBJ2-7	15	CSVYGRSPSSYEQYF	TGCAGCGTTTATGGACGGTCCCCGAGCTCCTACGAGCAGTACTTC
few	TRBV20-1	-	TRBJ1-2	14	CSADSGLGHGGYTF	TGCAGTGCCGACTCGGGACTAGGGCATGGTGGCTACACCTTC
few	TRBV20-1	TRBD1	TRBJ2-7	16	CSAPFNRGRPGGEQYF	TGCAGTGCTCCTTTTAACAGGGGGCGGCCTGGGGGCGAGCAGTACTTC
many	TRBV7-2	-	TRBJ2-7	13	CASSFSGAHEQYF	TGTGCCAGCAGCTTTTCAGGGGCCCACGAGCAGTACTTC
-	TRBV7-9	TRBD1	TRBJ1-2	16	CASSLVRDRGLSGYTF	TGTGCCAGCAGCTTAGTCCGTGACAGGGGGTTATCTGGCTACACCTTC
many	TRBV7-9	-	TRBJ2-5	11	CASSSKETQYF	TGTGCCAGCAGCTCAAAAGAGACCCAGTACTTC
many	TRBV6-1	-	TRBJ2-2	17	CASSPTDGEQGTGELFF	TGTGCCAGCAGTCCCACGGACGGAGAGCAGGGCACCGGGGAGCTGTTTTTT
few	TRBV19	-	TRBJ1-5	17	CASSSSLREGDNQPQHF	TGTGCCAGTAGTTCCAGCCTTCGTGAGGGGGACAATCAGCCCCAGCATTTT
-	TRBV19	-	TRBJ2-7	14	CASSIRRDPYEQYF	TGTGCCAGTAGTATAAGGCGGGACCCCTACGAGCAGTACTTC
-	TRBV9	-	TRBJ1-1	15	CASCVASGGETEAFF	TGTGCCAGCTGCGTAGCGTCCGGGGGAGAAACTGAAGCTTTCTTT
many	TRBV20-1	-	TRBJ2-5	17	CSARPGVDHADQETQYF	TGCAGTGCTCGTCCCGGGGTGGACCACGCAGACCAAGAGACCCAGTACTTC
many	TRBV18	-	TRBJ1-3	14	CASSPSTSGNTIYF	TGTGCCAGCTCTCCTTCGACCTCTGGAAACACCATATATTTT
many	TRBV30	-	TRBJ1-1	15	CAWNPEEGGGTEAFF	TGTGCCTGGAACCCTGAAGAGGGAGGGGGCACTGAAGCTTTCTTT
few	TRBV20-1	-	TRBJ1-5	16	CSAAGPGRINNQPQHF	TGCAGTGCCGCAGGTCCGGGGAGGATTAACAATCAGCCCCAGCATTTT
-	TRBV30	TRBD1	TRBJ2-7	12	CAGTGVSYEQYF	TGTGCCGGGACAGGGGTGTCCTACGAGCAGTACTTC
-	TRBV27	TRBD2	TRBJ2-3	15	CASILSGRAADTQYF	TGTGCCAGCATCCTTAGCGGGAGGGCCGCAGATACGCAGTATTTT
many	TRBV30	-	TRBJ2-2	14	CAWRRQPNTGELFF	TGTGCCTGGAGGAGGCAACCGAACACCGGGGAGCTGTTTTTT
many	TRBV3-1	TRBD2	TRBJ2-1	16	CASSQESRRELNEQFF	TGTGCCAGCAGCCAAGAGTCCAGGCGGGAGTTAAATGAGCAGTTCTTC
few	TRBV28	TRBD1	TRBJ1-5	17	CASSFTLQGAVNQPQHF	TGTGCCAGCAGTTTCACCTTACAGGGGGCCGTCAATCAGCCCCAGCATTTT
-	TRBV20-1	TRBD2	TRBJ2-2	14	CSASGRADTGELFF	TGCAGTGCTTCTGGGAGGGCAGACACCGGGGAGCTGTTTTTT
-	TRBV6-2/TRBV6-3	TRBD1	TRBJ1-5	15	CASSRGQDSLQPQHF	TGTGCCAGCAGCCGCGGACAGGACTCGCTCCAGCCCCAGCATTTT
many	TRBV7-9	-	TRBJ2-2	16	CASSLLGRKNTGELFF	TGTGCCAGCAGCTTATTAGGCAGAAAGAACACCGGGGAGCTGTTTTTT
many	TRBV2	-	TRBJ2-7	13	CASMEPPGHEQYF	TGTGCCAGCATGGAGCCCCCAGGGCACGAGCAGTACTTC
-	TRBV5-1	TRBD2	TRBJ2-3	18	CASSLRTSGASGTDTQYF	TGCGCCAGCAGCTTAAGGACTAGCGGGGCCAGCGGCACAGATACGCAGTATTTT
-	TRBV28	-	TRBJ2-5	15	CASSPRTFPVETQHF	TGTGCCAGCAGTCCCCGGACTTTCCCGGTGGAGACCCAGCACTTC
many	TRBV30	TRBD2	TRBJ2-3	17	CAWSASLYSGRMYTQYF	TGTGCCTGGAGTGCGAGCCTTTATAGCGGGAGGATGTATACGCAGTATTTT
-	TRBV11-2	-	TRBJ1-4	16	CASRPLTGKFNEKLFF	TGTGCCAGCAGGCCGTTAACAGGGAAGTTTAATGAAAAACTGTTTTTT
-	TRBV9	TRBD2	TRBJ2-7	16	CASSVSWTSGSYEQYF	TGTGCCAGCAGCGTATCATGGACCAGCGGGAGCTACGAGCAGTACTTC
many	TRBV6-9	-	TRBJ2-6	16	CASSSDAPSGANVLTF	TGTGCCAGCAGTTCTGACGCCCCCTCTGGGGCCAACGTCCTGACTTTC
-	TRBV30	-	TRBJ2-7	13	CAWSPLLGNEQYF	TGTGCCTGGAGTCCCCTGTTGGGGAACGAGCAGTACTTC
-	TRBV30	TRBD1	TRBJ1-2	13	CAWSPGQNYGYTF	TGTGCCTGGAGTCCGGGACAGAACTATGGCTACACCTTC
many	TRBV11-2	-	TRBJ2-1	15	CASSLFGGDGNEQFF	TGTGCCAGCAGCTTATTCGGGGGAGACGGCAATGAGCAGTTCTTC
few	TRBV4-3	-	TRBJ2-3	14	CASSQVGKGDTQYF	TGCGCCAGCAGCCAAGTCGGGAAAGGAGATACGCAGTATTTT
many	TRBV27	-	TRBJ2-7	14	CASSFSLGSYEQYF	TGTGCCAGCAGTTTTAGTTTGGGCTCCTACGAGCAGTACTTC
few	TRBV7-2	TRBD1	TRBJ1-4	14	CASSSTGGNEKLFF	TGTGCCAGCAGCTCGACAGGGGGGAATGAAAAACTGTTTTTT
few	TRBV11-2	-	TRBJ2-1	17	CASSFPLARSENNEQFF	TGTGCCAGCAGCTTCCCCTTGGCGAGGAGCGAGAACAATGAGCAGTTCTTC
many	TRBV27	-	TRBJ2-7	14	CASSLSARSTEQYF	TGTGCCAGCAGTTTATCGGCCCGTTCTACCGAGCAGTACTTC
-	TRBV7-2	-	TRBJ1-1	13	CASSLGLYTEAFF	TGTGCCAGCAGCTTAGGCCTCTACACTGAAGCTTTCTTT
many	TRBV29-1	-	TRBJ2-3	14	CSVVTGQSTDTQYF	TGCAGCGTCGTGACAGGCCAGAGCACAGATACGCAGTATTTT
-	TRBV4-1	-	TRBJ1-1	15	CASSLPGLENTEAFF	TGCGCCAGCAGCCTACCCGGACTGGAGAACACTGAAGCTTTCTTT
-	TRBV7-6	TRBD1	TRBJ2-1	19	CASSWPGQGFQGTSNEQFF	TGTGCCAGCAGCTGGCCGGGACAGGGTTTTCAGGGGACGTCCAATGAGCAGTTCTTC
many	TRBV11-2	-	TRBJ2-3	10	CASSSSTQYF	TGTGCCAGCAGCTCCTCGACGCAGTATTTT
few	TRBV3-1	TRBD2	TRBJ2-2	19	CASSQGFTSGRADTGELFF	TGTGCCAGCAGCCAAGGCTTCACTAGCGGGAGGGCCGACACCGGGGAGCTGTTTTTT
many	TRBV28	TRBD1	TRBJ2-3	15	CASSLDRGYTDTQYF	TGTGCCAGCAGTTTAGACAGGGGGTACACAGATACGCAGTATTTT
-	TRBV12-3/TRBV12-4	TRBD1	TRBJ1-2	16	CASSLVSGGLSYGYTF	TGTGCCAGCAGCTTAGTATCAGGGGGGCTATCCTATGGCTACACCTTC
many	TRBV18	-	TRBJ2-7	13	CASSPGDAYEQYF	TGTGCCAGCTCACCCGGGGATGCCTACGAGCAGTACTTC
-	TRBV28	TRBD2	TRBJ2-7	14	CASSTVAGAYEQYF	TGTGCCAGCAGTACCGTAGCGGGAGCCTACGAGCAGTACTTC
-	TRBV5-4	-	TRBJ2-2	17	CASSMYRVSDGTGELFF	TGTGCCAGCAGCATGTACAGGGTTAGTGATGGCACCGGGGAGCTGTTTTTT
many	TRBV10-3	-	TRBJ2-5	13	CALGVGTKETQYF	TGTGCCCTAGGGGTAGGGACAAAAGAGACCCAGTACTTC
many	TRBV11-1	-	TRBJ2-7	14	CASSLSGGDYEQYF	TGTGCCAGCAGCTTAAGTGGCGGCGACTACGAGCAGTACTTC